The present entry profiles one T cell receptor beta chain with its context. This specimen belongs to a study of blood T cell repertoires in COVID-19. Study-level background: Acute and convalescent COVID-19 samples came from the United States, Italy and Spain. In each case, the material was cDNA or gDNA derived from T cells, B-cell-depleted T cells, or PBMCs.

From germline, CDR1 is SNHLY and CDR2 FYNNEI. The V segment lost 4 bases and the J segment 1 base; nucleotides outside the gene matches: 5. The CDR3 is 15 residues long. Per the study methods: Reference gene primers were amplified, and this amplification served to estimate nucleated cell counts. The table came from immunoSEQ multiplex PCR; TCRdb's copy has only in-frame clones and leaves some out. V, J and clone size derive from that table, while D and trimming were established from the DNA sequence. The sample includes around 33,000 clones, around 77% of them seen just once. The receptor was isolated from a human donor in a cohort sampled during active COVID-19. Sequenced: peripheral blood. J is TRBJ2-3 and V is TRBV2; 7 bases map to TRBD1. The CDR3: CASSGQGWGTDTQYF. CDR3 DNA sequence: TGTGCCAGCAGTGGACAGGGTTGGGGCACAGATACGCAGTATTTT.